What follows are 27 T cell receptor beta chains derived from one specimen sequenced in a study of identical twins. TCRdb recomputed calls from the 5' RACE reads with MiXCR, one row per CDR3 protein. Of hundreds of thousands of distinct CDR3 sequences in the sample, roughly 7.2% were seen once. This sample was shared with a second study, whose subject was yellow fever vaccine responses in identical twins.

The specimen was PBMCs. The receptors come from a woman aged 18-30 years in good health.

This clonotype came up many times. The rearrangement uses TRBV12-3 or TRBV12-4 and TRBJ2-2; D is unclear. The CDR3 spans 14 residues. V gave up 6 bases and J gave up 1 base, with 9 bases separating them. CDR3 in DNA: TGTGCCAGCAGCCTGCCTATGAACACCGGGGAGCTGTTTTTT. This gives the protein CASSLPMNTGELFF.

This clonotype was recorded a few times. The chain couples TRBV29-1 to TRBJ2-2; the D gene is possibly TRBD1 (6 bases). This CDR3 has 14 amino acids. CDR1 is SQVTM, CDR2 ANQGSEA, per germline. V was shortened by 5 bases and J by 4 bases, with 14 bases between the two germline ends. The CDR3 spells CSVRRQGSTGELFF. CDR3 bases: TGCAGCGTTAGAAGGCAGGGGAGCACCGGGGAGCTGTTTTTT.

This clonotype occurred a few times. The chain links TRBV3-1 to TRBJ1-2, with TRBD1 as a possible D gene (5 bases). Germline-derived CDR1 and CDR2 are LGHDT and YNNKEL (reference sequence). CDR3 length: 13 residues. V was cut by 0 bases and J by 4 bases, with 6 bases left in between. The CDR3, as DNA: TGTGCCAGCAGCCAAGAACAGGTCTATGGCTACACCTTC. As protein: CASSQEQVYGYTF.

This clonotype was counted ten times or more. The V and J genes are TRBV5-1 and TRBJ2-5; TRBD1 aligns across 8 bases. The length of the CDR3 is 15 residues. The trim removed 5 bases at V and 4 bases at J, leaving 10 bases unmatched. Germline values: CDR1 SGHRS, CDR2 YFSETQ. The CDR3 loop is CASRSGTGWSETQYF. CDR3 DNA sequence: TGCGCCAGCAGATCCGGGACAGGTTGGTCAGAGACCCAGTACTTC.

The chain carries TRBV14 and TRBJ2-5, with a tentative D call TRBD2 (5 bases). CDR3 length: 13 amino acids. Germline lookup yields CDR1 SGHDN and CDR2 FVKESK. V dropped 4 bases and J dropped 5 bases, with 11 bases sitting between them. This chain's CDR3 is CASSLRGFETQYF. CDR3 DNA sequence: TGTGCCAGCAGCCTTCGGGGTTTCGAGACCCAGTACTTC.

V usage is TRBV3-1 and J usage is TRBJ2-1; 13 positions match TRBD2. Germline loops: CDR1 LGHDT, CDR2 YNNKEL (reference sequence). J lost 12 bases, V lost 1 base, and 6 bases had no gene match. The CDR3 sequence is 15 residues long. The CDR3 region is CASSQVTSGGARQFF. The DNA of the CDR3 is TGTGCCAGCAGCCAAGTTACTAGCGGGGGGGCACGGCAGTTCTTC.

This clonotype was counted only a few times. This chain uses TRBV27 with TRBJ1-5; D uncertain. Trimming removed 8 bases from V and 2 bases from J, with 10 bases in between. The CDR3 contains 13 residues. CDR1 and CDR2 from the germline V gene are MNHEY and SMNVEV (reference sequence). The CDR3 DNA reads TGTGCCAGCGGGGTGTCGGGCAATCAGCCCCAGCATTTT. Its protein product is CASGVSGNQPQHF.

V and J are TRBV6-5 and TRBJ2-3; 11 nucleotides agree with TRBD2. Germline V CDR1 and CDR2: MNHEY, SVGAGI. Trimming cost V 0 bases and J 3 bases; bases outside gene matches: 5. The CDR3 is 17 residues long. CDR3 nucleotide sequence: TGTGCCAGCAGTTACTCCTGGACTAGCGGGTTGACAGATACGCAGTATTTT. It specifies CASSYSWTSGLTDTQYF.

This clonotype was seen many times. CDR3 DNA sequence: TGTGCCAGCAGCCACCGTCCGGGACAGGGGGCGAATGAGCAGTTCTTC. It encodes CASSHRPGQGANEQFF. V usage is TRBV14 and J usage is TRBJ2-1, with TRBD1 matching over 12 bases. Germline V gene sequence: CDR1 SGHDN, CDR2 FVKESK. The CDR3 consists of 16 residues. Trimming cost V 3 bases and J 7 bases; bases outside gene matches: 7.

Worth noting for this clonotype: A much bigger clone sits one base away, suggesting this may be a read error. V usage is TRBV6-1 and J usage is TRBJ1-1; D is undetermined. Germline CDR1 is MNHNS and CDR2 is SASEGT. V was pared by 6 bases and J by 1 base, with 12 bases between. The CDR3 extends over 14 amino acids. For the CDR3, the DNA is TGTGCCAGCAGAAGCCCACGGGAGAACACTGAAGCTTTCTTT. Its translation: CASRSPRENTEAFF.

The V and J genes are TRBV7-2 and TRBJ2-5; D might be TRBD1 (5 bases). The CDR3 is made up of 16 amino acids. Germline values: CDR1 SGHTA, CDR2 FQGNSA. With 2 bases removed from V and 3 bases from J, the gap between germline ends came to 16 bases. The CDR3 DNA reads TGTGCCAGCAGCTTATTCCAGGGAAATGGAAAAGAGACCCAGTACTTC. This gives the protein CASSLFQGNGKETQYF. Full variable domain (missing parts from reference TRBV7-2 and TRBJ2-5): GAGVSQSPSNKVTEKGKDVELRCDPISGHTALYWYRQSLGQGLEFLIYFQGNSAPDKSGLPSDRFSAERTGGSVSTLTIQRTQQEDSAVYLCASSLFQGNGKETQYFGPGTRLLVL.

This clonotype was seen repeatedly, ten times or more. The CDR3 DNA reads TGCGCCAGCAGCTTGGGACAGGGGCTACTATCCTACGAGCAGTACTTC. Translation: CASSLGQGLLSYEQYF. The V and J genes are TRBV5-1 and TRBJ2-7; 8 bases are a match to TRBD1. Germline V gene sequence: CDR1 SGHRS, CDR2 YFSETQ. The junction had 6 bases not matched to a gene; V was cut back by 0 bases and J by 1 base. There are 16 residues in the CDR3.

This clonotype was recorded at least ten times. The chain joins TRBV10-3 to TRBJ2-1, with D possibly being TRBD1 (6 bases). The V end lost 4 bases, the J end lost 10 bases, and 11 bases lay between the germline ends. The CDR3 contains 12 residues. CDR1 is ENHRY, CDR2 SYGVKD, per germline. DNA of the CDR3: TGTGCCATCAGTGCGACCGGGACAGAGCAGTTCTTC. Its translation is CAISATGTEQFF.

This clonotype was seen a handful of times. The chain links TRBV14 to TRBJ2-1, with TRBD2 identical over 10 bases. The CDR3 has 18 residues. After removal of 1 base from V and 6 bases from J, the junction contained 12 bases not matched to a gene. Germline V gene sequence: CDR1 SGHDN, CDR2 FVKESK. The CDR3 DNA sequence: TGTGCCAGCAGCCAAGTGCTGTTAGCGGGAGGTCGGGGCAATGAGCAGTTCTTC. Protein product: CASSQVLLAGGRGNEQFF.

V usage is TRBV20-1 and J usage is TRBJ1-2; D is undetermined. The V end lost 1 base, the J end lost 5 bases, and 11 bases lay between the germline ends. Germline values: CDR1 DFQATT, CDR2 SNEGSKA (reference sequence). There are 13 residues in the CDR3. CDR3 in DNA: TGCAGTGCTAGAGTCGGTAGGGATTATGGCTACACCTTC. Translating it yields CSARVGRDYGYTF.

This clonotype has a handful of counts. The CDR3 sequence is CASSTNSPPLHF. CDR3 DNA sequence: TGTGCCAGCAGTACTAATTCTCCACCCCTCCACTTT. The chain has TRBV27 and TRBJ1-6; D gene unclear. CDR3 length: 12 amino acids. The V gene lost 5 bases and the J gene lost 11 bases, with 10 bases spanning the gap. The germline gives CDR1 MNHEY, CDR2 SMNVEV (reference sequence).

The sample holds one count of this clonotype. This may be a read error: a much more frequent sequence differs by one nucleotide. The DNA of the CDR3 is TGTGCCAGCAGCGAACGCACAGATACGCAGTATTTT. Amino acids: CASSERTDTQYF. V gene TRBV7-9 combines with J gene TRBJ2-3; D unclear. The CDR3 consists of 12 residues. Trimming cost V 5 bases and J 1 base, with 4 bases left between them. CDR1 is SEHNR and CDR2 is FQNEAQ in the germline V gene (reference sequence). Combining the CDR3 with reference TRBV7-9 and TRBJ2-3 gives the whole variable domain DTGVSQNPRHKITKRGQNVTFRCDPISEHNRLYWYRQTLGQGPEFLTYFQNEAQLEKSRLLSDRFSAERPKGSFSTLEIQRTEQGDSAMYLCASSERTDTQYFGPGTRLTVL.

The rearrangement joins TRBV4-1 to TRBJ2-5; D is possibly TRBD1 or TRBD2 (5 bases each). CDR3 length: 18 residues. The V end was cut by 3 bases, the J end by 5 bases, with 25 bases between. Germline assignment: CDR1 MGHRA and CDR2 YSYEKL. DNA of the CDR3: TGCGCCAGCAGCCACTCCGGGACCGTAGAGGGGCCCCGGGAGACCCAGTACTTC. Its translation: CASSHSGTVEGPRETQYF.

V gene TRBV27 combines with J gene TRBJ2-5; D not certain. The CDR3 spans 13 residues. Germline assignment: CDR1 MNHEY and CDR2 SMNVEV (reference sequence). V lost 3 bases, J lost 4 bases, and 9 bases lay in between. CDR3 nucleotides: TGTGCCAGCAGTTTCTCCAGCAGAGAGACCCAGTACTTC. Amino acid sequence: CASSFSSRETQYF.

The V gene is TRBV20-1, the J gene TRBJ2-1; D uncertain. The CDR3 contains 16 residues. V lost 0 bases, J lost 8 bases, and 20 bases lay in between. Germline loops: CDR1 DFQATT, CDR2 SNEGSKA (reference sequence). As DNA, the CDR3 is TGCAGTGCTAGAGATCTTGACCGTAGGAGATTCGATGAGCAGTTCTTC. Its protein is CSARDLDRRRFDEQFF.

This clonotype has more than one count but fewer than ten. The chain is built from TRBV7-2 and TRBJ2-2; 10 bases line up with TRBD2. The V segment lost 6 bases and the J segment 7 bases; nucleotides outside the gene matches: 11. CDR1 and CDR2 (germline): SGHTA, FQGNSA. The CDR3 extends over 16 amino acids. CDR3 nucleotides: TGTGCCAGCAGATGGGCTAGCGGGAGCCAAGGCGGGGAGCTGTTTTTT. Its protein product is CASRWASGSQGGELFF.

The chain carries TRBV10-3 and TRBJ2-5, with unresolved D. V lost 4 bases and J 2 bases, leaving 8 bases between the germline ends. CDR1 and CDR2 from the germline V gene are ENHRY and SYGVKD. The CDR3 covers 13 residues. As DNA, the CDR3 is TGTGCCATCAGTGCTGGACGGCAAGAGACCCAGTACTTC. It specifies CAISAGRQETQYF.

This clonotype was counted ten times or more. The J gene is TRBJ2-7, the V gene TRBV7-8; TRBD1 matches 8 bases. Per the germline V gene, CDR1 is SGHVS and CDR2 is FQNEAQ. The CDR3 sequence is 12 residues long. V was clipped by 5 bases and J by 6 bases; unmatched bases: 3. CDR3 residues: CASSQDRAEQYV. DNA for the CDR3: TGTGCCAGCAGCCAGGACAGGGCCGAGCAGTACGTC.

The V and J genes are TRBV4-1 and TRBJ2-2, with 11 nucleotides matching TRBD2. The V segment lost 1 base and the J segment 7 bases; nucleotides outside the gene matches: 14. Germline CDR1 is MGHRA and CDR2 is YSYEKL. The CDR3 is 19 amino acids. CDR3 sequence: CASSQAGATSGSRDGELFF. The CDR3 nucleotides read TGCGCCAGCAGCCAAGCCGGCGCCACTAGCGGGAGCAGGGACGGGGAGCTGTTTTTT.

This clonotype showed up just a few times. The gene calls are TRBV20-1 and TRBJ1-4; D not resolved. Trimming stripped 6 bases from V and 3 bases from J, with 8 bases between. Germline V gene lookup returns CDR1 DFQATT and CDR2 SNEGSKA (reference sequence). There are 12 residues in the CDR3. The CDR3 DNA sequence: TGCAGTGCGTTCGGATCTAATGAAAAACTGTTTTTT. It codes for CSAFGSNEKLFF.

This clonotype was seen repeatedly, ten times or more. This chain joins TRBV10-3 and TRBJ1-1, with TRBD1 matching over 10 bases. The CDR3 runs to 14 residues. V was clipped by 7 bases and J by 1 base; unmatched bases: 3. Germline loops: CDR1 ENHRY, CDR2 SYGVKD. CDR3 DNA: TGTGCCATCACCCGGGACAGGGGGAACACTGAAGCTTTCTTT. As protein: CAITRDRGNTEAFF.

This clonotype was detected a few times. The chain has TRBV29-1 and TRBJ1-2; weak D call: TRBD1 (6 bases). The length of the CDR3 is 13 residues. Per germline, CDR1 SQVTM and CDR2 ANQGSEA. V shed 8 bases and J shed 2 bases, with 15 bases lying between them. The CDR3 bases are TGCAGCACCCCGGACAGTTCAAACTATGGCTACACCTTC. It is translated as CSTPDSSNYGYTF.